The 24 T cell receptor beta chains below come from one sample, sequenced in a study of breast tumors, draining lymph nodes, adjacent tissues. The lymph nodes were axillary draining lymph nodes from breast cancer patients. TCRdb reprocessed the multiplex PCR reads with MiXCR, giving one entry per CDR3 protein. The sample yields over 150,000 distinct CDR3 sequences, 30% to 40% seen once. Sequenced input: axillary lymph node tissue. These receptors all stem from a female donor with breast cancer. Some clones in this sample may be carry-over from other donors' samples.

The chain uses TRBV5-8 and TRBJ2-3; D is undetermined. Germline lookup yields CDR1 SGHTS and CDR2 YDEGEE. This CDR3 is built from 16 residues. Between the trimmed V and J ends, which lost 0 bases and 11 bases, there was a span of 22 bases. CDR3 in DNA: TGTGCCAGCAGCTTGGTTGGACGTACTTTCAACAATGAGCAGTATTTT. Translating it yields CASSLVGRTFNNEQYF.

This clonotype showed up many times. The chain links TRBV20-1 to TRBJ2-5; possible D gene TRBD1, 5 bases. The germline gives CDR1 DFQATT, CDR2 SNEGSKA (reference sequence). V was clipped by 0 bases and J by 1 base, with 6 bases between them. This CDR3 is 13 amino acids long. Here the CDR3 DNA reads TGCAGTGCTAGAGAGACAGTCCAAGAGACCCAGTACTTC. It is translated as CSARETVQETQYF.

This clonotype was found many times. This chain joins TRBV15 and TRBJ2-5; TRBD2 aligns across 13 bases. From germline, CDR1 is LNHNV and CDR2 YYDKDF (reference sequence). The CDR3 totals 16 residues. The ends lost 5 bases at V and 4 bases at J; junction bases unmatched: 7. The CDR3 reads CATSSWTSGSAETQYF. DNA of the CDR3: TGTGCCACCAGCTCATGGACTAGCGGGAGTGCAGAGACCCAGTACTTC.

The table lists this clonotype with many counts. V is TRBV20-1 and J is TRBJ2-7; no firm D call. Germline CDR1 reads DFQATT; CDR2 reads SNEGSKA (reference sequence). The CDR3 covers 13 residues. V lost 0 bases, J lost 0 bases, and 6 bases lay in between. This CDR3 reads CSARDYPSYEQYF. In nucleotides, the CDR3 is TGCAGTGCTAGAGATTATCCCTCCTACGAGCAGTACTTC.

The rearrangement joins TRBV24-1 to TRBJ1-6; the D is unclear. Germline V CDR1 and CDR2: KGHDR, SFDVKD. This CDR3 spans 13 amino acids. Trimming cost V 8 bases and J 7 bases, with 11 bases left between them. CDR3 DNA sequence: TGTGCCACCAAGGCGCAATGGAATTCACCCCTCCACTTT. Protein product: CATKAQWNSPLHF.

In its sample, this clonotype was seen a few times. This CDR3 is CASSQGGMNTEAFF. In DNA form, the CDR3 reads TGTGCCAGCAGCCAGGGGGGGATGAACACTGAAGCTTTCTTT. This chain joins TRBV7-3 and TRBJ1-1; 7 bases line up with TRBD1. V shed 5 bases, J shed 0 bases, and the junction held 3 bases outside the gene matches. The CDR3 runs to 14 residues. Germline assignment: CDR1 SGHTA and CDR2 FQGTGA.

This chain links TRBV16 with TRBJ1-1, with D possibly TRBD1 on 5 matching bases. The CDR3 runs to 16 residues. Trimming removed 0 bases at V and 4 bases at J, with 15 bases between. The V gene's germline CDR1 is KGHSY and CDR2 FQNENV. The DNA for the CDR3 is TGTGCCAGCAGCCAATCGAGGTATGGCAGGGCCACTGAAGCTTTCTTT. It yields the protein CASSQSRYGRATEAFF.

The rearrangement links TRBV7-2 to TRBJ2-7; D not certain. Germline V lookup: CDR1 SGHTA, CDR2 FQGNSA. CDR3 length equals 14 residues. Trimming cost V 6 bases and J 2 bases, with 14 bases left between them. The CDR3 loop reads CTSSRTLITYEQYV. CDR3 coding DNA: TGTACCAGCAGTCGCACCCTTATTACCTACGAGCAGTACGTC.

This clonotype has a count of ten or more. The chain couples TRBV29-1 to TRBJ2-3; the D is unclear. V lost 5 bases to trimming and J lost 0 bases, with 15 bases between them. CDR3 length equals 15 residues. The V gene's germline CDR1 is SQVTM and CDR2 ANQGSEA. The CDR3 spells CSVNPTATSTDTQYF. In DNA form, the CDR3 reads TGCAGCGTTAACCCGACTGCCACTAGCACAGATACGCAGTATTTT.

This clonotype was counted many times. The chain joins TRBV5-1 to TRBJ2-3, with 9 bases aligning to TRBD2. V shed 4 bases and J 0 bases; nucleotides not matched to a gene: 6. CDR3 size: 16 residues. Looked up from germline, CDR1 is SGHRS and CDR2 is YFSETQ. The CDR3 region has the DNA TGCGCCAGCAGCGTAGGCACTAGCGGGAGCACAGATACGCAGTATTTT. Translating gives CASSVGTSGSTDTQYF.

This clonotype was seen at least ten times. The rearrangement uses TRBV6-2 or TRBV6-3 and TRBJ1-2; 7 positions match TRBD1. From germline, CDR1 is MNHEY and CDR2 SVGEGT. The CDR3 is 12 residues long. The ends lost 9 bases at V and 0 bases at J; junction bases unmatched: 1. CDR3 loop: CASTGANYGYTF. CDR3 sequence (DNA): TGTGCCAGTACAGGGGCTAACTATGGCTACACCTTC.

Notes on this clonotype: Germline and junction disagree at one end, which may indicate a read error. This chain connects TRBV6-5 to TRBJ2-5, with D maybe TRBD2 (6 bases). Germline V gives CDR1 MNHEY, CDR2 SVGAGI. This CDR3 spans 16 amino acids. CDR3 protein: CASSHSAPGGKETQYF. The CDR3 DNA is TGTGCCAGCAGTCACTCGGCCCCCGGGGGAAAAGAGACCCAGTACTTC.

The chain has TRBV6-1 and TRBJ2-1; no definite D call. Germline values: CDR1 MNHNS, CDR2 SASEGT. This CDR3 is built from 14 residues. V lost 1 base to trimming and J lost 3 bases, with 7 bases between them. The CDR3 region is CASSEVQNYNEQFF. CDR3 DNA sequence: TGTGCCAGCAGTGAAGTACAGAACTACAATGAGCAGTTCTTC.

In this sample, this clonotype turned up a few times. Given a much more abundant clone one base away, this may be a read error. The chain links TRBV11-2 to TRBJ1-6; the D gene is possibly TRBD1 (6 bases). Germline CDR1 reads SGHAT; CDR2 reads FQNNGV. The length of the CDR3 is 18 residues. V lost 5 bases to trimming and J lost 3 bases, with 20 bases between them. CDR3 nucleotide sequence: TGTGCCAGCAGCAGCCCCCCAGGGGCCGACTACTATAATTCACCCCTCCACTTT. It encodes CASSSPPGADYYNSPLHF.

This clonotype was recorded many times. The rearrangement links TRBV5-1 to TRBJ2-1, with 8 bases identical to TRBD1. CDR1 SGHRS and CDR2 YFSETQ come from the germline V gene. Trimming took 3 bases from V and 3 from J; bases not matched to a gene: 2. This CDR3 is built from 14 residues. The CDR3 DNA follows: TGCGCCAGCAGCTGGGACAGGCTCTACAATGAGCAGTTCTTC. Protein product: CASSWDRLYNEQFF.

This clonotype was found many times. The chain combines TRBV7-9 with TRBJ2-6; 8 bases are shared with TRBD1. Germline CDR1 is SEHNR and CDR2 is FQNEAQ (reference sequence). Trimming cost V 6 bases and J 1 base; bases outside gene matches: 8. CDR3 length equals 17 residues. The CDR3 protein is CASSPTGVWSGANVLTF. Here the CDR3 DNA reads TGTGCCAGCAGTCCGACAGGGGTATGGTCTGGGGCCAACGTCCTGACTTTC.

This clonotype was found many times. The chain recombines TRBV6-5 with TRBJ2-7; 8 positions match TRBD1. CDR1 MNHEY and CDR2 SVGAGI come from the germline V gene. The junction had 12 bases not matched to a gene; V was cut back by 5 bases and J by 6 bases. CDR3 length: 15 residues. The CDR3 loop is CASSHFGRGRLEQYF. Written as DNA, the CDR3 is TGTGCCAGCAGTCACTTCGGCAGGGGGCGGCTCGAGCAGTACTTC.

This clonotype was found many times. The chain has TRBV6-5 and TRBJ1-3; tentatively, D is TRBD1 (5 bases). Germline V gene sequence: CDR1 MNHEY, CDR2 SVGAGI. Between the trimmed V and J ends, which lost 5 bases and 0 bases, there was a span of 14 bases. This CDR3 is built from 16 residues. The CDR3 sequence: CASSPRQRGSGNTIYF. The CDR3 coding sequence is TGTGCCAGCAGTCCCCGACAGCGAGGCTCTGGAAACACCATATATTTT.

There are many counts of this clonotype. V gene TRBV10-2 combines with J gene TRBJ2-3, with D perhaps TRBD1 or TRBD2 (6 bases each). The germline CDR1 and CDR2 sequences are WSHSY and SAAADI. The ends were cut back, 2 bases at V and 6 bases at J, with 15 bases in the middle. This CDR3 contains 15 residues. The CDR3, as DNA: TGCGCCAGCAGTGAGAGGGGGGCCCCGGCGGATACGCAGTATTTT. Translating gives CASSERGAPADTQYF.

Notes on this clonotype: Germline is not matched at one junction end, which may reflect a read error. The chain employs TRBV9 and TRBJ2-1; D is uncertain. This CDR3 spans 14 amino acids. Germline V CDR1 and CDR2: SGDLS, YYNGEE. For the CDR3, the DNA is TGTGCCAGCAGCGTAGGGACCGCCTACAATGAGCAGTCCTTC. This codes for CASSVGTAYNEQSF.

This clonotype showed up many times. This chain links TRBV2 with TRBJ2-1; perhaps TRBD1 as D (6 bases). Trimming took 6 bases from V and 7 from J, leaving 10 bases between them. Germline values: CDR1 SNHLY, CDR2 FYNNEI. CDR3 length: 12 amino acids. CDR3 DNA: TGTGCCAGCAGAACAGGGTGGAATGAGCAGTTCTTC. Protein product: CASRTGWNEQFF. Together with reference TRBV2 and TRBJ2-1, the CDR3 gives the full variable domain: EPEVTQTPSHQVTQMGQEVILRCVPISNHLYFYWYRQILGQKVEFLVSFYNNEISEKSEIFDDQFSVERPDGSNFTLKIRSTKLEDSAMYFCASRTGWNEQFFGPGTRLTVL.

This chain joins TRBV7-2 and TRBJ1-2, with D perhaps TRBD1 (5 bases). V shed 4 bases and J shed 10 bases, with 10 bases lying between them. Germline V gives CDR1 SGHTA, CDR2 FQGNSA. CDR3 length equals 11 residues. The CDR3 DNA reads TGTGCCAGCAGCTGGGGGGTTGTCTACACCTTC. This sequence encodes CASSWGVVYTF.

This clonotype has ten or more counts. Here the CDR3 reads CASSLWAGGADTQYF. CDR3 DNA: TGTGCCAGCAGCTTGTGGGCGGGAGGGGCAGATACGCAGTATTTT. This sequence joins TRBV5-4 and TRBJ2-3; 9 positions match TRBD2. The CDR3 is made up of 15 amino acids. Germline V gene data show CDR1 as SGHNT and CDR2 as YYREEE (reference sequence). V trimming: 1 base; J trimming: 4 bases; junction bases outside the gene matches: 4.

This clonotype was seen repeatedly, ten times or more. The gene calls are TRBV7-9 and TRBJ2-7; TRBD2 matches 7 bases. Germline V CDR1 and CDR2: SEHNR, FQNEAQ (reference sequence). The ends lost 0 bases at V and 1 base at J; junction bases unmatched: 3. The CDR3 extends over 15 amino acids. In nucleotides, the CDR3 is TGTGCCAGCAGCTTAGCACTAGCGCTTTCCTACGAGCAGTACTTC. Translating gives CASSLALALSYEQYF.